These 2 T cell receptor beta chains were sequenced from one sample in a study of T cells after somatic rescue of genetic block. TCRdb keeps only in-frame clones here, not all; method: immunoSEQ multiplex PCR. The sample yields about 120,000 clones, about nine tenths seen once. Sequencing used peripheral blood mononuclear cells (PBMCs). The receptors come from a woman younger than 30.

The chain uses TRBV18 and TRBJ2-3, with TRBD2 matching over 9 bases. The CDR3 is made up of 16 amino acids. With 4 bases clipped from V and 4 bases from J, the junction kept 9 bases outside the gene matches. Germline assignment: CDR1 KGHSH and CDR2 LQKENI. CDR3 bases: TGTGCCAGCTCACGTAGGACTAGCGATGGAGCAGATACGCAGTATTTT. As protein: CASSRRTSDGADTQYF. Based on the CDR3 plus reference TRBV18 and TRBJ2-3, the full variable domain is NAGVMQNPRHLVRRRGQEARLRCSPMKGHSHVYWYRQLPEEGLKFMVYLQKENIIDESGMPKERFSAEFPKEGPSILRIQQVVRGDSAAYFCASSRRTSDGADTQYFGPGTRLTVL.

The CDR3 DNA is TGTGCCAGCAGTTACTCGAGACTTGGAGGGAACGAGCAGTACTTC. Protein: CASSYSRLGGNEQYF. The V gene is TRBV6-5, the J gene TRBJ2-7; TRBD2 might be the D (6 bases). The V gene lost 0 bases and the J gene lost 5 bases, with 14 bases spanning the gap. CDR1 is MNHEY and CDR2 is SVGAGI in the germline V gene. The CDR3 covers 15 residues.